These T cell receptor beta chains were read from a single sample in a study of spatial heterogeneity in lung cancer. TCRdb reprocessed the 5' RACE reads via MiXCR and lists one record per CDR3 protein. Of fewer than 5,500 distinct CDR3 sequences listed, around 9.8% are singletons. Sequencing used lung tumor tissue, obtained at surgery. These receptors originate from a female donor with early-stage non-small cell lung cancer. Both conserved end residues are part of each CDR3. The D gene is left open where the match is weak. The size of a clone is reported for some rows only, either as once, few or many, or as a class for expanded clones.

V: TRBV4-1
size: medium-sized
D: .
J: TRBJ2-6
CDR3: CASSQDPGAGANVLTF
DNA: TGCGCCAGCAGCCAGGATCCAGGGGCTGGGGCCAACGTCCTGACTTTC

V: TRBV5-5
size: many
D: TRBD1
J: TRBJ1-2
CDR3: CASSPRQGNNYGYTF
DNA: TGTGCCAGCAGCCCTAGACAGGGAAACAACTATGGCTACACCTTC

V: TRBV7-9
size: medium-sized
D: .
J: TRBJ1-2
CDR3: CASSPPEELHGYTF
DNA: TGTGCCAGCAGCCCCCCGGAAGAACTACATGGCTACACCTTC

V: TRBV20-1
size: .
D: .
J: TRBJ2-1
CDR3: CSARGTTYNEQFF
DNA: TGCAGTGCTAGAGGGACTACCTACAATGAGCAGTTCTTC

V: TRBV4-2
size: .
D: TRBD2
J: TRBJ2-2
CDR3: CASSQDFGLAGELFF
DNA: TGTGCCAGCAGCCAAGATTTCGGACTAGCAGGGGAGCTGTTTTTT

V: TRBV29-1
size: medium-sized
D: .
J: TRBJ1-2
CDR3: CSVYGIIGSANYGYTF
DNA: TGCAGCGTGTACGGAATAATCGGGTCAGCTAACTATGGCTACACCTTC

V: TRBV24-1
size: few
D: .
J: TRBJ2-3
CDR3: CATSSRGRGTDTQYF
DNA: TGTGCCACCAGTTCGCGGGGGCGAGGCACAGATACGCAGTATTTT

V: TRBV5-1
size: few
D: .
J: TRBJ2-5
CDR3: CASSRAAPQETQYF
DNA: TGCGCCAGCAGCCGGGCAGCACCACAAGAGACCCAGTACTTC

V: TRBV2
size: medium-sized
D: TRBD1
J: TRBJ2-6
CDR3: CASSPDRGAGANVLTF
DNA: TGTGCCAGCAGTCCCGACAGGGGCGCTGGGGCCAACGTCCTGACTTTC

V: TRBV28
size: .
D: .
J: TRBJ1-2
CDR3: CATSPAGVYGYTF
DNA: TGTGCCACCTCGCCGGCAGGCGTTTATGGCTACACCTTC

V: TRBV7-2
size: medium-sized
D: .
J: TRBJ2-3
CDR3: CASSLGGSGTQYF
DNA: TGTGCCAGCAGCTTAGGAGGGAGTGGTACGCAGTATTTT

V: TRBV7-7
size: few
D: .
J: TRBJ2-3
CDR3: CASSPGAADTQYF
DNA: TGTGCCAGCAGTCCAGGGGCGGCAGATACGCAGTATTTT

V: TRBV20-1
size: medium-sized
D: .
J: TRBJ2-5
CDR3: CSARKGGQETQYF
DNA: TGCAGTGCTAGAAAGGGTGGCCAAGAGACCCAGTACTTC

V: TRBV27
size: many
D: .
J: TRBJ2-4
CDR3: CASSLSRDPEGAKNIQYF
DNA: TGTGCCAGCAGTTTATCGAGGGACCCTGAAGGGGCCAAAAACATTCAGTACTTC

V: TRBV5-1
size: .
D: .
J: TRBJ2-1
CDR3: CASSWQGPSYNEQFF
DNA: TGCGCCAGCAGCTGGCAGGGACCCTCCTACAATGAGCAGTTCTTC

V: TRBV4-2
size: few
D: .
J: TRBJ1-2
CDR3: CASSGGSVNYNYGYTF
DNA: TGTGCCAGCAGCGGCGGCAGTGTAAACTATAACTATGGCTACACCTTC

V: TRBV29-1
size: few
D: TRBD1
J: TRBJ2-2
CDR3: CSVAGTVGRTGELFF
DNA: TGCAGCGTTGCCGGGACAGTGGGTAGGACCGGGGAGCTGTTTTTT

V: TRBV28
size: many
D: .
J: TRBJ2-6
CDR3: CASSPGSPGANVLTF
DNA: TGTGCCAGCAGTCCGGGGAGCCCTGGGGCCAACGTCCTGACTTTC

V: TRBV28
size: few
D: TRBD2
J: TRBJ2-5
CDR3: CASSLAGGTETQYF
DNA: TGTGCCAGCAGTCTAGCGGGAGGAACGGAGACCCAGTACTTC

V: TRBV27
size: .
D: .
J: TRBJ1-3
CDR3: CASRLRRPGTTLSGNTIYF
DNA: TGTGCCAGCAGACTTAGGAGGCCCGGGACAACTCTCTCTGGAAACACCATATATTTT

V: TRBV27
size: .
D: TRBD1
J: TRBJ1-1
CDR3: CASSDRARTEAFF
DNA: TGTGCCAGCTCTGACAGGGCGAGGACTGAAGCTTTCTTT

V: TRBV28
size: many
D: .
J: TRBJ2-1
CDR3: CASSSPGLFYNEQFF
DNA: TGTGCCAGCAGTTCTCCCGGACTTTTCTACAATGAGCAGTTCTTC

V: TRBV29-1
size: few
D: .
J: TRBJ1-2
CDR3: CSVEEKYYGYTF
DNA: TGCAGCGTTGAAGAAAAGTACTATGGCTACACCTTC

V: TRBV4-3
size: .
D: .
J: TRBJ2-1
CDR3: CASSPGHHSYNEQFF
DNA: TGCGCCAGCAGCCCGGGACACCACTCCTACAATGAGCAGTTCTTC

V: TRBV19
size: .
D: .
J: TRBJ2-2
CDR3: CASSIRANTGELFF
DNA: TGTGCCAGTAGTATCCGGGCAAACACCGGGGAGCTGTTTTTT

V: TRBV28
size: many
D: .
J: TRBJ2-3
CDR3: CASSLVGDATDTQYF
DNA: TGTGCCAGCAGTTTAGTGGGAGACGCGACAGATACGCAGTATTTT

V: TRBV23-1
size: many
D: TRBD1
J: TRBJ1-1
CDR3: CASSQYRTGEGEAEAFF
DNA: TGCGCCAGCAGTCAATACCGGACAGGGGAAGGGGAAGCTGAAGCTTTCTTT

V: TRBV7-9
size: many
D: TRBD2
J: TRBJ2-1
CDR3: CASSFRASGSRNEQFF
DNA: TGTGCCAGCAGCTTCAGGGCTAGCGGGAGTAGAAATGAGCAGTTCTTC

V: TRBV7-2
size: medium-sized
D: TRBD2
J: TRBJ2-3
CDR3: CASSLGQRGGWGTDTQYF
DNA: TGTGCCAGCAGCTTAGGGCAGCGGGGGGGCTGGGGCACAGATACGCAGTATTTT

V: TRBV6-2/TRBV6-3
size: few
D: .
J: TRBJ2-7
CDR3: CASSYSGRLEYEQYF
DNA: TGTGCCAGCAGTTACTCGGGGAGACTCGAGTACGAGCAGTACTTC

V: TRBV9
size: many
D: TRBD2
J: TRBJ2-5
CDR3: CASSVSPGGGFVETQYF
DNA: TGTGCCAGCAGCGTATCCCCCGGCGGGGGGTTCGTTGAGACCCAGTACTTC

V: TRBV11-3
size: .
D: .
J: TRBJ2-1
CDR3: CASRGADNEQFF
DNA: TGTGCCAGCAGGGGCGCGGACAATGAGCAGTTCTTC

V: TRBV19
size: medium-sized
D: .
J: TRBJ1-4
CDR3: CASIPGGGRPANEKLFF
DNA: TGTGCCAGTATCCCCGGGGGCGGCAGGCCGGCTAATGAAAAACTGTTTTTT

V: TRBV4-1
size: many
D: .
J: TRBJ1-4
CDR3: CASSQGTAATNEKLFF
DNA: TGCGCCAGCAGCCAAGGTACAGCTGCAACTAATGAAAAACTGTTTTTT

V: TRBV10-3
size: .
D: .
J: TRBJ2-3
CDR3: CAISSAGGHTDTQYF
DNA: TGTGCCATCAGTTCCGCAGGCGGGCACACAGATACGCAGTATTTT

V: TRBV15
size: few
D: .
J: TRBJ1-1
CDR3: CATSPTARGTEAFF
DNA: TGTGCCACCAGCCCTACCGCGAGGGGAACTGAAGCTTTCTTT

V: TRBV5-1
size: many
D: .
J: TRBJ2-1
CDR3: CASSLVGAGDNYYNEQFF
DNA: TGCGCCAGCAGCTTGGTAGGGGCGGGCGACAATTACTACAATGAGCAGTTCTTC

V: TRBV24-1
size: many
D: TRBD1
J: TRBJ1-1
CDR3: CATSGNRGNTEAFF
DNA: TGTGCCACCAGTGGGAACAGGGGGAACACTGAAGCTTTCTTT

V: TRBV6-2/TRBV6-3
size: .
D: .
J: TRBJ2-5
CDR3: CASSLQGRETQYF
DNA: TGTGCCAGCAGTCTTCAGGGAAGAGAGACCCAGTACTTC

V: TRBV2
size: many
D: TRBD2
J: TRBJ2-3
CDR3: CASSEGVLAGLDTQYF
DNA: TGTGCCAGCAGTGAGGGGGTACTAGCGGGGTTAGATACGCAGTATTTT

V: TRBV15
size: many
D: .
J: TRBJ2-5
CDR3: CATSAGTDWSQYF
DNA: TGTGCCACCTCCGCCGGGACCGATTGGAGCCAGTACTTC

V: TRBV29-1
size: medium-sized
D: TRBD2
J: TRBJ2-1
CDR3: CSVQRGGQGEQFF
DNA: TGCAGCGTTCAGCGGGGGGGCCAGGGTGAGCAGTTCTTC

V: TRBV5-1
size: many
D: .
J: TRBJ2-1
CDR3: CASSLAPGGLGEQFF
DNA: TGCGCCAGCAGCTTGGCGCCCGGGGGGCTAGGTGAGCAGTTCTTC

V: TRBV7-2
size: large
D: .
J: TRBJ1-1
CDR3: CASSLRTGLSGRNTEAFF
DNA: TGTGCCAGCAGCTTAAGGACGGGTCTATCCGGACGAAACACTGAAGCTTTCTTT